What follows are 31 T cell receptor beta chains derived from one specimen sequenced in a study of response to subunit inactivated influenza vaccine. One entry per CDR3 protein, called by TCRdb with MiXCR from the RT-PCR reads. This table has under 850,000 distinct CDR3 sequences, roughly 20% appearing once. The sample consisted of PBMCs from blood, taken about 5 days after vaccination. The receptors here all came from a man aged 50-59 years who received an inactivated influenza vaccine.

This sequence joins TRBV18 and TRBJ2-1; D not certain. The V and J ends lost 0 bases and 8 bases respectively, with 11 bases between them. Germline loops: CDR1 KGHSH, CDR2 LQKENI. CDR3 length: 14 residues. The CDR3 nucleotides read TGTGCCAGCTCACCACCCTCTAGGTCCCATGAGCAGTTCTTC. Amino acid sequence: CASSPPSRSHEQFF. Based on the CDR3 plus reference TRBV18 and TRBJ2-1, the full variable domain is NAGVMQNPRHLVRRRGQEARLRCSPMKGHSHVYWYRQLPEEGLKFMVYLQKENIIDESGMPKERFSAEFPKEGPSILRIQQVVRGDSAAYFCASSPPSRSHEQFFGPGTRLTVL.

The V call is TRBV20-1, the J call TRBJ1-4; TRBD1 is a possible D gene (5 bases). The ends were cut back, 0 bases at V and 7 bases at J, with 12 bases in the middle. The CDR3 runs 14 residues. Germline lookup yields CDR1 DFQATT and CDR2 SNEGSKA (reference sequence). This chain's CDR3 is CSARDRRGGEKLFF. As DNA, the CDR3 is TGCAGTGCTAGAGATCGTAGGGGCGGTGAAAAACTGTTTTTT.

The chain uses TRBV6-1 and TRBJ2-3; unclear D gene. V was cut by 3 bases and J by 7 bases, with 8 bases left in between. The CDR3 totals 12 residues. CDR1 is MNHNS and CDR2 is SASEGT in the germline V gene. The CDR3 DNA is TGTGCCAGCAGTGAGGCTGTAAATACGCAGTATTTT. Its protein product is CASSEAVNTQYF.

There are a few counts of this clonotype. CDR3 in DNA: TGTGCCAGTTCCCGGGACAGGGCTGCAGATACGCAGTATTTT. It is translated as CASSRDRAADTQYF. This chain connects TRBV6-1 to TRBJ2-3, with 9 bases aligning to TRBD1. The CDR3 has 14 residues. Germline assignment: CDR1 MNHNS and CDR2 SASEGT. The junction had 8 bases not matched to a gene; V was cut back by 9 bases and J by 4 bases.

Only one count was recorded for this clonotype. The chain links TRBV6-1 to TRBJ2-7, with a possible D match to TRBD1 (5 bases). The CDR3 has 14 residues. V was pared by 3 bases and J by 6 bases, with 15 bases between. The germline gives CDR1 MNHNS, CDR2 SASEGT. CDR3 in DNA: TGTGCCAGCAGTGAGCGATTGGGGCCCTTCGAGCAGTACTTC. The encoded protein is CASSERLGPFEQYF.

The rearrangement joins TRBV6-6 to TRBJ2-7, with a tentative D call TRBD1 (5 bases). Between the trimmed V and J ends, which lost 6 bases and 6 bases, there was a span of 15 bases. CDR1 MNHNY and CDR2 SVGAGI come from the germline V gene (reference sequence). This CDR3 is built from 13 residues. The CDR3 is CASRPIQGGEQYF. CDR3 DNA sequence: TGTGCCAGCAGACCTATCCAGGGTGGCGAGCAGTACTTC.

The chain joins TRBV15 to TRBJ2-3; D uncertain. Germline V gene data show CDR1 as LNHNV and CDR2 as YYDKDF (reference sequence). The CDR3 runs 14 residues. With 0 bases removed from V and 4 bases from J, the gap between germline ends came to 8 bases. In DNA form, the CDR3 reads TGTGCCACCAGCAGAGACGACATTTCAGATACGCAGTATTTT. The encoded protein is CATSRDDISDTQYF.

This chain uses TRBV5-4 with TRBJ2-7; 7 nucleotides line up with TRBD1. V trimming: 4 bases; J trimming: 1 base; junction bases outside the gene matches: 5. Germline V lookup: CDR1 SGHNT, CDR2 YYREEE (reference sequence). The CDR3 spans 14 residues. DNA for the CDR3: TGTGCCAGCAGCAGGGGACAGATGTCCTACGAGCAGTACTTC. Protein product: CASSRGQMSYEQYF.

V usage is TRBV7-2 and J usage is TRBJ2-3, with 9 bases lining up with TRBD1. V lost 1 base and J lost 5; bases outside the gene matches: 4. Germline assignment: CDR1 SGHTA and CDR2 FQGNSA. This CDR3 is built from 15 residues. CDR3 sequence reads: CASSLEGTGRDTQYF. The DNA of the CDR3 is TGTGCCAGCAGCTTAGAAGGGACAGGGAGAGATACGCAGTATTTT. The variable domain in full, with the rest retrieved from reference TRBV7-2 and TRBJ2-3, is GAGVSQSPSNKVTEKGKDVELRCDPISGHTALYWYRQSLGQGLEFLIYFQGNSAPDKSGLPSDRFSAERTGGSVSTLTIQRTQQEDSAVYLCASSLEGTGRDTQYFGPGTRLTVL.

There are a few counts of this clonotype. The chain employs TRBV7-9 and TRBJ2-1; tentatively, D is TRBD2 (6 bases). Trimming shortened V by 0 bases and J by 12 bases, and 18 bases separated the two germline ends. CDR3 size: 15 residues. Per germline, CDR1 SEHNR and CDR2 FQNEAQ (reference sequence). The CDR3, as DNA: TGTGCCAGCAGCTTAGCGCAGGGCGGGGCCTTTCGGCAGTTCTTC. This codes for CASSLAQGGAFRQFF.

This clonotype showed up just once. This chain uses TRBV5-1 with TRBJ2-3, with 12 bases that match TRBD2. Germline CDR1 reads SGHRS; CDR2 reads YFSETQ. J gave up 2 bases and V 0 bases, and 7 bases lay outside the gene matches. This CDR3 has 18 residues. The chain's CDR3 is CASSLAPLAGGYTDTQYF. The CDR3 DNA reads as TGCGCCAGCAGCTTGGCCCCACTAGCGGGAGGATACACAGATACGCAGTATTTT.

There are a few counts of this clonotype. The chain couples TRBV9 to TRBJ2-1; the D gene is possibly TRBD2 (5 bases). The CDR3 runs 15 residues. V shed 3 bases and J shed 1 base, with 11 bases lying between them. Germline lookup yields CDR1 SGDLS and CDR2 YYNGEE. CDR3 DNA: TGTGCCAGCAGCGAGGGTAGCGTTTCCTACAATGAGCAGTTCTTC. Translated, it gives CASSEGSVSYNEQFF.

The chain joins TRBV28 to TRBJ1-3; no definite D call. Looked up from germline, CDR1 is MDHEN and CDR2 is SYDVKM. The CDR3 has 15 amino acids. The V gene lost 5 bases and the J gene lost 0 bases, with 11 bases spanning the gap. The CDR3 DNA follows: TGTGCCAGCAGTCGACCCACGAGCTCTGGAAACACCATATATTTT. Its protein product is CASSRPTSSGNTIYF.

The rearrangement joins TRBV4-2 to TRBJ2-4; 9 bases fit TRBD1. Trimming at V came to 0 bases and at J to 0 bases, leaving 9 bases not matched to a gene. Germline CDR1 LGHNA, CDR2 YNFKEQ. The CDR3 is 19 residues long. CDR3 residues: CASSQDRHRGPLAKNIQYF. The CDR3 DNA sequence: TGTGCCAGCAGCCAAGATCGGCACAGGGGGCCCCTAGCCAAAAACATTCAGTACTTC.

This clonotype was observed a few times. This sequence joins TRBV20-1 and TRBJ2-7, with 8 bases lining up with TRBD1. The junction had 8 bases not matched to a gene; V was cut back by 7 bases and J by 3 bases. This CDR3 contains 13 residues. Germline V gene lookup returns CDR1 DFQATT and CDR2 SNEGSKA (reference sequence). The CDR3 sequence: CSVPGQALYEQYF. DNA for the CDR3: TGCAGTGTACCGGGACAGGCCCTCTACGAGCAGTACTTC.

Many counts were recorded for this clonotype. This chain links TRBV7-9 with TRBJ2-7, with no clear D. CDR1 and CDR2 from the germline V gene are SEHNR and FQNEAQ (reference sequence). CDR3 length: 11 amino acids. The V and J ends lost 5 bases and 7 bases respectively, with 9 bases between them. CDR3 nucleotides: TGTGCCAGCAGCGGGATGGGGGAGCAGTACTTC. It codes for CASSGMGEQYF.

This clonotype has at least ten counts. The chain joins TRBV5-1 to TRBJ2-2; D unresolved. CDR3 length: 15 amino acids. Germline V CDR1 and CDR2: SGHRS, YFSETQ. Trimming cost V 4 bases and J 7 bases, with 17 bases left between them. CDR3 nucleotide sequence: TGCGCCAGCAGCCCGTTTCGGGCAGGCCACGGGGAGCTGTTTTTT. Amino acid sequence: CASSPFRAGHGELFF.

The table lists this clonotype with a few counts. The gene calls are TRBV6-2 or TRBV6-3 and TRBJ2-6, with TRBD1 identical over 8 bases. The CDR3 loop spans 17 amino acids. V dropped 4 bases and J dropped 0; count of bases not matched to a gene: 5. CDR1 and CDR2 from the germline V gene are MNHEY and SVGEGT. The CDR3 DNA follows: TGTGCCAGCAGTTGGGACAGGAACGTCTCTGGGGCCAACGTCCTGACTTTC. It specifies CASSWDRNVSGANVLTF.

This clonotype was counted between two and nine times. The chain joins TRBV28 to TRBJ1-1; D possibly corresponds to TRBD1 (5 bases). The germline CDR1 and CDR2 sequences are MDHEN and SYDVKM. CDR3 length: 16 amino acids. The V and J ends lost 5 bases and 7 bases respectively, with 23 bases between them. The CDR3 coding sequence is TGTGCCAGCAGTACGTACCCGGGACCGATAGAAGGTGAAGCTTTCTTT. It specifies CASSTYPGPIEGEAFF.

The V call is TRBV6-1, the J call TRBJ2-1; 11 bases align to TRBD2. This CDR3 has 16 amino acids. In germline, CDR1 is MNHNS, CDR2 SASEGT. The junction had 11 bases not matched to a gene; V was cut back by 7 bases and J by 6 bases. CDR3 coding DNA: TGTGCCAGCAAAATAGCGGGGGGGCCTCGGGGCAATGAGCAGTTCTTC. This codes for CASKIAGGPRGNEQFF.

This chain joins TRBV12-5 and TRBJ1-2; the D is unclear. The CDR3 loop spans 14 amino acids. Per germline, CDR1 LGHNT and CDR2 FRNRAP. V was pared by 1 base and J by 7 bases, with 13 bases between. The CDR3 DNA sequence: TGTGCTAGTGGTTTGGATATAACCTCGAGTGGCTACACCTTC. It encodes CASGLDITSSGYTF.

The V call is TRBV5-6, the J call TRBJ1-5; 9 bases are shared with TRBD1. This CDR3 comprises 15 residues. Germline values: CDR1 SGHDT, CDR2 YYEEEE. V dropped 0 bases and J dropped 3; count of bases not matched to a gene: 1. CDR3: CASSLGQGVNQPQHF. The CDR3 coding sequence is TGTGCCAGCAGCTTGGGACAGGGGGTCAATCAGCCCCAGCATTTT.

The rearrangement uses TRBV20-1 and TRBJ2-3, with 8 bases that match TRBD2. The V gene's germline CDR1 is DFQATT and CDR2 SNEGSKA (reference sequence). Trimming took 0 bases from V and 0 from J; bases not matched to a gene: 8. There are 17 residues in the CDR3. CDR3 sequence: CSARDRGTRESTDTQYF. Here the CDR3 DNA reads TGCAGTGCTAGAGATCGAGGGACTAGGGAAAGCACAGATACGCAGTATTTT.

This clonotype was seen a few times. The CDR3 coding sequence is TGTGCCAGCAGCCACAGGGGCCGGGGCCAGCCCCAGCATTTT. Amino acid sequence: CASSHRGRGQPQHF. The chain couples TRBV3-1 to TRBJ1-5; weak D call: TRBD1 (6 bases). Per germline, CDR1 LGHDT and CDR2 YNNKEL (reference sequence). This CDR3 contains 14 residues. Trimming stripped 3 bases from V and 7 bases from J, with 13 bases between.

The gene calls are TRBV7-9 and TRBJ1-1, with D perhaps matching TRBD1 (6 bases). Trimming removed 1 base from V and 4 bases from J, with 13 bases in between. The germline V gene has CDR1 SEHNR and CDR2 FQNEAQ (reference sequence). The CDR3 has 15 amino acids. This CDR3 is CASSLELGAGTEAFF. The CDR3 nucleotides read TGTGCCAGCAGCTTAGAACTGGGGGCAGGCACTGAAGCTTTCTTT.

This clonotype came up a few times. This chain joins TRBV20-1 and TRBJ1-5; a possible D gene is TRBD1 (5 bases). The V gene's germline CDR1 is DFQATT and CDR2 SNEGSKA (reference sequence). The CDR3 extends over 15 amino acids. The V gene lost 3 bases and the J gene lost 4 bases, with 16 bases spanning the gap. CDR3 nucleotide sequence: TGCAGTGCTAGGAGGGGATTACAGCCAAATCAGCCCCAGCATTTT. Translation gives CSARRGLQPNQPQHF.

The chain is built from TRBV6-2 or TRBV6-3 and TRBJ2-2; D is perhaps TRBD1 or TRBD2 (6 bases each). Per the germline V gene, CDR1 is MNHEY and CDR2 is SVGEGT. Trimming removed 8 bases at V and 6 bases at J, with 28 bases between. This CDR3 is 18 amino acids long. CDR3 DNA: TGTGCCAGCGTCCGGGGGCCCGGGGCCGGAGGAGTGGCCGGGGAGCTGTTTTTT. Translation gives CASVRGPGAGGVAGELFF.

This clonotype was observed a few times. This chain uses TRBV2 with TRBJ2-3; weak D call: TRBD2 (5 bases). CDR1 is SNHLY and CDR2 is FYNNEI in the germline V gene. The CDR3 has 14 residues. The V end lost 10 bases, the J end lost 7 bases, and 21 bases lay between the germline ends. The CDR3 DNA follows: TGTGCCACTACTGTCGGGATCGCAACAAATACGCAGTATTTT. It is translated as CATTVGIATNTQYF.

In regard to this clonotype: A read error may be the cause here, since a much bigger clone is one base away. This sequence joins TRBV20-1 and TRBJ1-2; TRBD1 might be the D (6 bases). The CDR3 has 14 residues. V was cut by 5 bases and J by 8 bases, with 21 bases left in between. Germline CDR1 DFQATT, CDR2 SNEGSKA (reference sequence). The CDR3 protein is CSAGGGTYQEGYTF. DNA for the CDR3: TGCAGTGCTGGGGGGGGCACCTACCAGGAAGGCTACACCTTC.

The rearrangement joins TRBV11-3 to TRBJ1-5; tentative D call: TRBD1 (5 bases). Germline CDR1 is SGHNT and CDR2 is YENEEA. Trimming shortened V by 6 bases and J by 5 bases, and 17 bases separated the two germline ends. CDR3 length: 15 residues. As DNA, the CDR3 is TGTGCCAGCAGGAAGCGCTGGGACCGTGATCAGCCCCAGCATTTT. Its translation is CASRKRWDRDQPQHF.

The rearrangement links TRBV7-9 to TRBJ1-3; D gene ambiguous. Trimming removed 5 bases from V and 2 bases from J, with 10 bases in between. CDR1 and CDR2 from the germline V gene are SEHNR and FQNEAQ (reference sequence). The CDR3 loop spans 14 amino acids. CDR3 loop: CASSPVVTGNTIYF. CDR3 bases: TGTGCCAGCAGCCCCGTGGTAACTGGAAACACCATATATTTT.